The subject of this entry is one TCR beta chain. This specimen belongs to a study of PD-1 blockade in mismatch repair-deficient tumors. Germline V CDR1 and CDR2: LNHDA, SQIVND (reference sequence). The CDR3 is made up of 16 amino acids. The trim removed 4 bases at V and 3 bases at J, leaving 12 bases unmatched. The protocol was immunoSEQ multiplex PCR, while the TCRdb copy is restricted to in-frame clones and leaves out a portion. The table includes roughly 15,000 clones, roughly four fifths detected once. This clonotype was sampled from an adult with mismatch repair-deficient cancer. The source was PBMCs, collected 4 weeks after starting pembrolizumab. This chain links TRBV19 with TRBJ2-7; the match to TRBD1 covers 7 bases. CDR3 amino acids: CASSTQGQASYYEQYF. Here the CDR3 DNA reads TGTGCCAGTAGTACACAAGGACAGGCTTCCTACTACGAGCAGTACTTC.